The 18 T cell receptor beta chains below were found in one sample sequenced in a study of blood T cells in healthy people across ages. It was with a sample-barcoded 5' primer and a J-beta primer mix that a second PCR of roughly 7 to 12 cycles was run. TCRdb itself ran the 5' RACE reads through MiXCR, one entry per CDR3 protein. This table holds 850,000 to 950,000 distinct CDR3 sequences, about 30% found once. The sequencing input was blood. The source of these receptors is a woman of 80 years or more in good health.

This clonotype has ten or more counts. The rearrangement links TRBV18 to TRBJ2-4; 7 bases line up with TRBD1. The J segment lost 6 bases and the V segment lost 5 bases, leaving 4 bases of the junction unmatched. The CDR3 covers 13 residues. Germline-derived CDR1 and CDR2 are KGHSH and LQKENI. The CDR3 sequence is CASSSGTVNIQYF. As DNA, the CDR3 is TGTGCCAGCTCATCGGGGACAGTAAACATTCAGTACTTC.

This clonotype showed up many times. This sequence joins TRBV10-3 and TRBJ2-5; TRBD1 aligns across 7 bases. The J segment lost 4 bases and the V segment lost 6 bases, leaving 8 bases of the junction unmatched. This CDR3 region has 14 residues. Germline V CDR1 and CDR2: ENHRY, SYGVKD. The CDR3 coding sequence is TGTGCCATCAGGCCCGACAGGGCAGGAGAGACCCAGTACTTC. It encodes CAIRPDRAGETQYF.

There are many counts of this clonotype. The chain combines TRBV5-1 with TRBJ2-1, with TRBD2 identical over 11 bases. There are 14 residues in the CDR3. Germline V gene sequence: CDR1 SGHRS, CDR2 YFSETQ. The junction had 9 bases not matched to a gene; V was cut back by 9 bases and J by 7 bases. The CDR3, as DNA: TGCGCCACTAAACTAGCGGGGGCTCAGAATGAGCAGTTCTTC. Translating it yields CATKLAGAQNEQFF.

This clonotype has at least ten counts. The V call is TRBV20-1, the J call TRBJ2-1; tentatively, D is TRBD2 (7 bases). The CDR3 contains 14 residues. Trimming stripped 1 base from V and 5 bases from J, with 12 bases between. The germline gives CDR1 DFQATT, CDR2 SNEGSKA (reference sequence). CDR3 DNA: TGCAGTGCTAGAGTCGCGGGGGCCAACAATGAGCAGTTCTTC. Protein sequence: CSARVAGANNEQFF.

In its sample, this clonotype was seen many times. The rearrangement joins TRBV7-9 to TRBJ2-3, with D uncertain. The CDR3 covers 13 residues. CDR1 and CDR2 (germline): SEHNR, FQNEAQ (reference sequence). V shed 8 bases and J shed 5 bases, with 14 bases lying between them. CDR3: CASGRPGRDTQYF. Written as DNA, the CDR3 is TGTGCCAGCGGGCGGCCTGGAAGAGATACGCAGTATTTT. The full variable domain, its missing parts supplied by reference TRBV7-9 and TRBJ2-3, is DTGVSQNPRHKITKRGQNVTFRCDPISEHNRLYWYRQTLGQGPEFLTYFQNEAQLEKSRLLSDRFSAERPKGSFSTLEIQRTEQGDSAMYLCASGRPGRDTQYFGPGTRLTVL.

This clonotype occurred many times. This chain uses TRBV12-3 or TRBV12-4 with TRBJ1-1; D call uncertain. CDR3 length: 14 amino acids. Trimming left V 4 bases short and J 2 bases short, with 11 bases between. The CDR3: CASSSWGRNTEAFF. The CDR3 nucleotides are TGTGCCAGCAGTTCTTGGGGTAGAAACACTGAAGCTTTCTTT.

This chain joins TRBV4-3 and TRBJ2-2; D is unclear. Looked up from germline, CDR1 is LGHNA and CDR2 is YSLEER. Trimming left V 0 bases short and J 7 bases short, with 3 bases between. The CDR3 has 12 amino acids. The CDR3 protein is CASSQDFGELFF. The CDR3 nucleotides are TGCGCCAGCAGCCAAGATTTCGGGGAGCTGTTTTTT.

This chain uses TRBV28 with TRBJ2-2; D ambiguous. CDR1 is MDHEN, CDR2 SYDVKM, per germline. V was pared by 5 bases and J by 3 bases, with 13 bases between. The CDR3 has 15 residues. The chain's CDR3 is CASSDRTGYTGELFF. DNA for the CDR3: TGTGCCAGCAGTGACCGAACCGGGTACACCGGGGAGCTGTTTTTT. The whole variable domain, filled in from reference TRBV28 and TRBJ2-2, reads DVKVTQSSRYLVKRTGEKVFLECVQDMDHENMFWYRQDPGLGLRLIYFSYDVKMKEKGDIPEGYSVSREKKERFSLILESASTNQTSMYLCASSDRTGYTGELFFGEGSRLTVL.

This clonotype appeared a few times. This rearrangement joins TRBV4-1 to TRBJ2-3; D not resolved. Germline V gene sequence: CDR1 MGHRA, CDR2 YSYEKL. The CDR3 consists of 15 residues. The V end was cut by 0 bases, the J end by 2 bases, with 9 bases between. CDR3: CASSQDRLITDTQYF. The CDR3 DNA reads TGCGCCAGCAGCCAAGATCGCCTCATCACAGATACGCAGTATTTT.

With regard to this clonotype: A clone one base away is much larger, so this may be a read error. The chain combines TRBV20-1 with TRBJ2-6; 7 nucleotides match TRBD1. Germline CDR1 and CDR2: DFQATT and SNEGSKA (reference sequence). This CDR3 is 14 amino acids long. CDR3 sequence reads: CSAADRAGANVPTF. CDR3 sequence (DNA): TGCAGTGCCGCCGACAGGGCTGGGGCCAACGTCCCGACTTTC.

The chain's CDR3 is CASSLGRGQDIFYGYTF. CDR3 sequence (DNA): TGTGCCAGCAGCTTGGGCAGGGGGCAGGATATTTTCTATGGCTACACCTTC. The gene calls are TRBV7-9 and TRBJ1-2; TRBD1 matches at 8 bases. This CDR3 is 17 amino acids long. Germline lookup yields CDR1 SEHNR and CDR2 FQNEAQ (reference sequence). The V segment lost 3 bases and the J segment 4 bases; nucleotides outside the gene matches: 13.

This chain joins TRBV2 and TRBJ1-2, with 7 bases lining up with TRBD1. This CDR3 is 13 amino acids long. J gave up 6 bases and V 5 bases, and 6 bases lay outside the gene matches. Looked up from germline, CDR1 is SNHLY and CDR2 is FYNNEI. The CDR3 loop is CASSPRGENGYTF. The CDR3 nucleotides are TGTGCCAGCAGTCCCAGGGGGGAGAATGGCTACACCTTC.

Note on this clonotype: At one end, the junction sequence differs from germline, possibly due to a read error. The rearrangement links TRBV7-9 to TRBJ2-3; D is uncertain. CDR1 is SEHNR, CDR2 FQNEAQ, per germline (reference sequence). CDR3 length equals 12 residues. CDR3 region: CVSSLGTDTQYF. The CDR3 coding sequence is TGTGTCAGCAGCTTGGGCACAGATACGCAGTATTTT.

This clonotype appeared many times. This sequence joins TRBV20-1 and TRBJ2-7; TRBD2 might be the D (6 bases). CDR1 DFQATT and CDR2 SNEGSKA come from the germline V gene (reference sequence). With 0 bases removed from V and 3 bases from J, the gap between germline ends came to 18 bases. The CDR3 contains 16 residues. In DNA, the CDR3 is TGCAGTGCTAGAGATCTTTGGGAGGCCTCGGGCTACGAGCAGTACTTC. Its protein is CSARDLWEASGYEQYF.

Concerning this clonotype itself: A read error may produce the germline difference seen at one junction end. The CDR3 DNA is TGTGCCAGCAGTGAATTTGGAGCGGGGGGATCCTGCGAGCAGTACTTC. This codes for CASSEFGAGGSCEQYF. The chain is built from TRBV25-1 and TRBJ2-4, with 9 positions matching TRBD2. The J call may be faulty, since TRBJ2-7 better matches the DNA end. Germline-derived CDR1 and CDR2 are MGHDK and SYGVNS. The CDR3 loop spans 16 amino acids.

As for this clonotype: A much more abundant neighbour one base away suggests this may be a read error. The chain employs TRBV5-1 and TRBJ2-1; D is ambiguous. Deletions cut 0 bases from V and 7 bases from J, with 14 bases between. The CDR3 runs to 15 residues. Per germline, CDR1 SGHRS and CDR2 YFSETQ. CDR3 nucleotide sequence: TGCGCCAGCAGCTTGGCCGGATATCGCAGTAATGAGCAGTTCTTC. This translates into CASSLAGYRSNEQFF.

This clonotype was observed a handful of times. This rearrangement joins TRBV6-2 or TRBV6-3 to TRBJ2-4; D gene ambiguous. Deletions cut 2 bases from V and 0 bases from J, with 26 bases between. This CDR3 has 21 amino acids. Germline assignment: CDR1 MNHEY and CDR2 SVGEGT. The CDR3 spells CASSYPLIAPGEPLAKNIQYF. CDR3 nucleotide sequence: TGTGCCAGCAGTTACCCACTTATAGCACCCGGTGAACCTTTAGCCAAAAACATTCAGTACTTC.

This clonotype was counted only a few times. CDR3 bases: TGTGCCAGCAGCTTCCAGTTGAGGAACACTGAAGCTTTCTTT. This codes for CASSFQLRNTEAFF. The chain recombines TRBV7-9 with TRBJ1-1; no clear D. V lost 3 bases, J lost 1 base, and 9 bases lay in between. Germline CDR1 reads SEHNR; CDR2 reads FQNEAQ (reference sequence). The CDR3 length is 14 residues.